Each of the 28 T cell receptor beta chains below was sequenced from the same sample in a study of T cell responses to AZD1222 COVID-19 vaccine. Method: immunoSEQ multiplex PCR; TCRdb's copy keeps in-frame clones and lacks some. The sample includes some 130,000 clones, 89% of them seen just once. This material consisted of peripheral blood, taken on day 0 of AZD1222 vaccination. The receptor set was obtained from an adult in good health.

This chain uses TRBV7-2 with TRBJ1-2, with TRBD1 as a possible D gene (6 bases). The CDR3 is made up of 14 amino acids. The V end was cut by 6 bases, the J end by 4 bases, with 15 bases between. Germline V gene sequence: CDR1 SGHTA, CDR2 FQGNSA. CDR3 amino acids: CASSKSGGVYGYTF. The DNA for the CDR3 is TGTGCCAGCAGTAAAAGCGGGGGCGTCTATGGCTACACCTTC. The whole variable domain, remainder taken from reference TRBV7-2 and TRBJ1-2, is GAGVSQSPSNKVTEKGKDVELRCDPISGHTALYWYRQSLGQGLEFLIYFQGNSAPDKSGLPSDRFSAERTGGSVSTLTIQRTQQEDSAVYLCASSKSGGVYGYTFGSGTRLTVV.

This chain connects TRBV25-1 to TRBJ2-1; D is uncertain. Trimming stripped 3 bases from V and 7 bases from J, with 16 bases between. CDR3 length: 15 amino acids. Germline V CDR1 and CDR2: MGHDK, SYGVNS. The CDR3 coding sequence is TGTGCCAGCAGTGACTCTGGCTCCATCCGGAATGAGCAGTTCTTC. Translating it yields CASSDSGSIRNEQFF.

The V gene is TRBV7-8, the J gene TRBJ1-5; a weak D match, TRBD1 (6 bases). CDR3 size: 14 residues. Germline V gene sequence: CDR1 SGHVS, CDR2 FQNEAQ. V was pared by 1 base and J by 4 bases, with 8 bases between. The CDR3 sequence: CASSLERGNQPQHF. The DNA for the CDR3 is TGTGCCAGCAGCTTAGAGAGGGGGAATCAGCCCCAGCATTTT.

The rearrangement uses TRBV3-1 (or the pseudogene TRBV3-2) and TRBJ1-1; the D gene is possibly TRBD1 (5 bases). There are 12 residues in the CDR3. The V end lost 7 bases, the J end lost 3 bases, and 9 bases lay between the germline ends. Germline V lookup: CDR1 LGHDT, CDR2 YNNKEL (reference sequence). In DNA form, the CDR3 reads TGTGCCAGCACCGGGGACCACACTGAAGCTTTCTTT. This translates into CASTGDHTEAFF.

This chain joins TRBV5-1 and TRBJ1-2; 8 nucleotides line up with TRBD1. The CDR3 length is 14 residues. V trimming: 3 bases; J trimming: 6 bases; junction bases outside the gene matches: 7. CDR1 is SGHRS and CDR2 is YFSETQ in the germline V gene. CDR3 bases: TGCGCCAGCAGCTCCCTAAACAGGGGGGATGGCTACACCTTC. Translating it yields CASSSLNRGDGYTF.

The chain couples TRBV9 to TRBJ2-3; D unresolved. Germline V CDR1 and CDR2: SGDLS, YYNGEE. Trimming took off 8 bases at V and 1 base at J, with 11 bases between the two ends. This CDR3 spans 13 amino acids. The CDR3 protein is CASSTWGTDTQYF. Written as DNA, the CDR3 is TGTGCCAGTTCTACGTGGGGCACAGATACGCAGTATTTT.

This clone was seen a few times. The chain joins TRBV7-9 to TRBJ1-1; D gene uncertain. V lost 7 bases, J lost 5 bases, and 14 bases lay in between. This CDR3 contains 13 residues. Germline assignment: CDR1 SEHNR and CDR2 FQNEAQ (reference sequence). CDR3 amino acids: CASTNQPGTEAFF. CDR3 DNA: TGTGCCAGCACCAACCAGCCGGGAACTGAAGCTTTCTTT.

The rearrangement links TRBV2 to TRBJ1-1; the D gene is possibly TRBD1 (6 bases). Trimming stripped 8 bases from V and 4 bases from J, with 14 bases between. This CDR3 comprises 13 residues. Germline values: CDR1 SNHLY, CDR2 FYNNEI. The CDR3 nucleotides read TGTGCCAGCCCTCAAGGGGGGTTCACTGAAGCTTTCTTT. This codes for CASPQGGFTEAFF.

This sequence joins TRBV7-2 and TRBJ1-1; 7 positions agree with TRBD1. V lost 3 bases to trimming and J lost 10 bases; unmatched junction nucleotides: 8. The V gene's germline CDR1 is SGHTA and CDR2 FQGNSA. The CDR3 runs 13 residues. DNA of the CDR3: TGTGCCAGCAGCTTGGGACAGCGGAGAGGAGCTTTCTTT. Translated, it gives CASSLGQRRGAFF.

The chain recombines TRBV6-6 with TRBJ2-7; D is perhaps TRBD1 or TRBD2 (5 bases each). Trimming stripped 4 bases from V and 6 bases from J, with 16 bases between. This CDR3 comprises 14 residues. The germline gives CDR1 MNHNY, CDR2 SVGAGI (reference sequence). As DNA, the CDR3 is TGTGCCAGCAGTTCCCCCGGGGCCCCATCCGAGCAGTACTTC. This codes for CASSSPGAPSEQYF.

CDR3 region: CASSYNRVRGYTF. The DNA for the CDR3 is TGTGCCAGCAGTTATAACAGGGTACGTGGCTACACCTTC. The gene calls are TRBV12-3 or TRBV12-4 and TRBJ1-2; TRBD1 might be the D (6 bases). The CDR3 has 13 amino acids. V lost 4 bases, J lost 7 bases, and 13 bases lay in between.

The rearrangement links TRBV7-9 to TRBJ1-3; D remains unclear. The length of the CDR3 is 11 residues. The germline gives CDR1 SEHNR, CDR2 FQNEAQ (reference sequence). Trimming left V 9 bases short and J 9 bases short, with 12 bases between. The CDR3 spells CARYQDGTIYF. In nucleotides, the CDR3 is TGTGCCAGATATCAGGATGGCACCATATATTTT. Supplemented by reference TRBV7-9 and TRBJ1-3, the full variable domain reads DTGVSQNPRHKITKRGQNVTFRCDPISEHNRLYWYRQTLGQGPEFLTYFQNEAQLEKSRLLSDRFSAERPKGSFSTLEIQRTEQGDSAMYLCARYQDGTIYFGEGSWLTVV.

The chain carries TRBV6-6 and TRBJ2-5; 9 bases align to TRBD2. J was trimmed by 2 bases and V by 4 bases; bases with no gene match: 5. Germline lookup yields CDR1 MNHNY and CDR2 SVGAGI (reference sequence). The CDR3 sequence is 15 residues long. CDR3 coding DNA: TGTGCCAGCAGTTCGAGCGGGGGGACTCAAGAGACCCAGTACTTC. It translates to CASSSSGGTQETQYF.

Only a few counts were recorded for this clone. CDR3 sequence reads: CASSPTAPYGYTF. DNA for the CDR3: TGTGCCAGCAGTCCTACCGCCCCCTATGGCTACACCTTC. The rearrangement uses TRBV27 and TRBJ1-2, with no clear D. This CDR3 comprises 13 residues. Per germline, CDR1 MNHEY and CDR2 SMNVEV (reference sequence). V was shortened by 5 bases and J by 4 bases, with 11 bases between the two germline ends.

V and J are TRBV29-1 and TRBJ1-2; D is undetermined. In germline, CDR1 is SQVTM, CDR2 ANQGSEA. CDR3 length: 12 amino acids. Trimming cost V 5 bases and J 0 bases, with 7 bases left between them. The DNA of the CDR3 is TGCAGCGTTCAGGTTGCTAACTATGGCTACACCTTC. Translating gives CSVQVANYGYTF. Full variable domain (rest looked up from reference TRBV29-1 and TRBJ1-2): SAVISQKPSRDICQRGTSLTIQCQVDSQVTMMFWYRQQPGQSLTLIATANQGSEATYESGFVIDKFPISRPNLTFSTLTVSNMSPEDSSIYLCSVQVANYGYTFGSGTRLTVV.

V gene TRBV11-3 combines with J gene TRBJ2-2; D may be TRBD2 (6 bases). Trimming removed 4 bases at V and 6 bases at J, with 12 bases between. Germline-derived CDR1 and CDR2 are SGHNT and YENEEA. The CDR3 loop spans 14 amino acids. CDR3 in DNA: TGTGCCAGCAGCTACGGAGGGAGCGCCGGGGAGCTGTTTTTT. Protein: CASSYGGSAGELFF.

The chain carries TRBV20-1 and TRBJ1-5; no clear D gene. CDR1 and CDR2 from the germline V gene are DFQATT and SNEGSKA (reference sequence). This CDR3 has 11 residues. V gave up 5 bases and J gave up 9 bases, with 11 bases separating them. CDR3 residues: CSAGTSGPQHF. For the CDR3, the DNA is TGCAGTGCTGGTACCTCTGGGCCCCAGCATTTT.

The chain uses TRBV5-4 and TRBJ2-5, with D possibly TRBD1 on 6 matching bases. Trimming removed 4 bases at V and 3 bases at J, with 13 bases between. The CDR3 covers 14 residues. Germline V gene data show CDR1 as SGHNT and CDR2 as YYREEE (reference sequence). CDR3: CASSPHREKETQYF. CDR3 sequence (DNA): TGTGCCAGCAGCCCGCACAGGGAAAAAGAGACCCAGTACTTC. Full variable domain (remainder filled in from reference TRBV5-4 and TRBJ2-5): ETGVTQSPTHLIKTRGQQVTLRCSSQSGHNTVSWYQQALGQGPQFIFQYYREEENGRGNFPPRFSGLQFPNYSSELNVNALELDDSALYLCASSPHREKETQYFGPGTRLLVL.

On this clone itself: A much larger clone differs from this one at a single base, so this may be a read error. The V call is TRBV6-4, the J call TRBJ2-2, with D tentatively TRBD1 (5 bases). Germline values: CDR1 MRHNA, CDR2 SNTAGT. The CDR3 runs 13 residues. Trimming took off 4 bases at V and 3 bases at J, with 6 bases between the two ends. CDR3 DNA: TGTGCCAGCAGTGCCAGGGACACCGGGGAGCTGTTTTTT. It encodes CASSARDTGELFF.

Here the CDR3 DNA reads TGTGCTAGTGGTTTGGGGGGGGTTACGGCTTTCTTT. Translation: CASGLGGVTAFF. The chain is built from TRBV12-5 and TRBJ1-1; D perhaps matches TRBD1 (5 bases). In germline, CDR1 is LGHNT, CDR2 FRNRAP. Deletions cut 1 base from V and 11 bases from J, with 11 bases between. This CDR3 contains 12 residues.

The chain combines TRBV4-1 with TRBJ1-4; perhaps TRBD1 as D (6 bases). This CDR3 region has 15 residues. Trimming shortened V by 4 bases and J by 6 bases, and 15 bases separated the two germline ends. CDR1 and CDR2 (germline): MGHRA, YSYEKL. The CDR3 region is CASSPWGGAYEKLFF. The CDR3 bases are TGCGCCAGCAGCCCCTGGGGGGGGGCGTATGAAAAACTGTTTTTT.

CDR3 nucleotide sequence: TGTGCCAGCAGCCCTAGAGGAGATACGCAGTATTTT. It yields the protein CASSPRGDTQYF. The chain uses TRBV9 and TRBJ2-3; D call uncertain. The CDR3 is 12 amino acids. Germline V gene lookup returns CDR1 SGDLS and CDR2 YYNGEE. The ends were cut back, 4 bases at V and 5 bases at J, with 8 bases in the middle.

The chain is built from TRBV18 and TRBJ1-1; possible D gene TRBD1, 5 bases. The CDR3 is 14 amino acids. Germline-derived CDR1 and CDR2 are KGHSH and LQKENI. V was trimmed by 2 bases and J by 4 bases, leaving 11 bases between them. This CDR3 is CASSPEGGGTEAFF. CDR3 coding DNA: TGTGCCAGCTCACCAGAGGGCGGGGGCACTGAAGCTTTCTTT.

The V gene is TRBV28, the J gene TRBJ1-6; D is ambiguous. This CDR3 is 14 amino acids long. The V end lost 5 bases, the J end lost 8 bases, and 13 bases lay between the germline ends. CDR1 is MDHEN, CDR2 SYDVKM, per germline. The CDR3 spells CASSPPGGYSPLHF. The CDR3 nucleotides are TGTGCCAGCAGTCCCCCCGGAGGATATTCACCCCTCCACTTT. The full variable domain, with the rest looked up from reference TRBV28 and TRBJ1-6, is DVKVTQSSRYLVKRTGEKVFLECVQDMDHENMFWYRQDPGLGLRLIYFSYDVKMKEKGDIPEGYSVSREKKERFSLILESASTNQTSMYLCASSPPGGYSPLHFGNGTRLTVT.

The V and J genes are TRBV25-1 and TRBJ1-2, with 8 bases identical to TRBD1. Germline CDR1 is MGHDK and CDR2 is SYGVNS. With V trimmed by 4 bases and J by 8 bases, 18 bases remained unmatched. This CDR3 is 17 amino acids long. The CDR3 region is CASSGTGTISGLRGYTF. CDR3 nucleotides: TGTGCCAGCAGTGGGACAGGGACTATTTCAGGGCTTAGGGGCTACACCTTC.

V gene TRBV19 combines with J gene TRBJ1-5; maybe TRBD1 (5 bases). The CDR3 runs 15 residues. Between the trimmed V and J ends, which lost 3 bases and 6 bases, there was a span of 15 bases. From germline, CDR1 is LNHDA and CDR2 SQIVND (reference sequence). CDR3 nucleotide sequence: TGTGCCAGTAGTATCGGCCAGGGAAGGGTTCAGCCCCAGCATTTT. Translating it yields CASSIGQGRVQPQHF.

The V call is TRBV29-1, the J call TRBJ2-3; 10 nucleotides match TRBD2. The ends lost 6 bases at V and 0 bases at J; junction bases unmatched: 3. Germline values: CDR1 SQVTM, CDR2 ANQGSEA. CDR3 length: 14 amino acids. As DNA, the CDR3 is TGCAGCGTCCAAGCGGGGGGGAGCACAGATACGCAGTATTTT. Encoded protein: CSVQAGGSTDTQYF.

The genes are TRBV3-1 (or the pseudogene TRBV3-2) and TRBJ2-1, with D hard to call. CDR1 LGHDT and CDR2 YNNKEL come from the germline V gene (reference sequence). Trimming removed 3 bases at V and 8 bases at J, with 14 bases between. The CDR3 spans 14 residues. CDR3 sequence: CASSHHRNSDEQFF. The CDR3 region has the DNA TGTGCCAGCAGCCACCACAGAAACTCCGATGAGCAGTTCTTC.